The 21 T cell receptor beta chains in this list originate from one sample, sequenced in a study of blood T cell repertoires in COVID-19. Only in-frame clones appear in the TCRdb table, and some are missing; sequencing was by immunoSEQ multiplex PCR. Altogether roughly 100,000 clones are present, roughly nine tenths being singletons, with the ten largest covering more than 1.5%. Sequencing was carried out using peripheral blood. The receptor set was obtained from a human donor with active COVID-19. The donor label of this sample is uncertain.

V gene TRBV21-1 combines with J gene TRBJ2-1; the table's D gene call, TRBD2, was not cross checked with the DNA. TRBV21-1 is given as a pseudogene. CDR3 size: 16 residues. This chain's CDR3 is CASSKANSRMGGEQFF. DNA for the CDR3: TGTGCCAGCAGCAAAGCAAACAGCAGAATGGGAGGTGAGCAGTTCTTC.

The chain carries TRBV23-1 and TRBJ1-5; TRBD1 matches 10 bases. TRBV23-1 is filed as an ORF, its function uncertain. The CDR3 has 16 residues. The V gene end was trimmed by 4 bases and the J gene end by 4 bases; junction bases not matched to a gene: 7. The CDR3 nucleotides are TGCGCCAGCAGTCGCTCGCCGGGACAGGGGAATCAGCCCCAGCATTTT. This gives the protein CASSRSPGQGNQPQHF.

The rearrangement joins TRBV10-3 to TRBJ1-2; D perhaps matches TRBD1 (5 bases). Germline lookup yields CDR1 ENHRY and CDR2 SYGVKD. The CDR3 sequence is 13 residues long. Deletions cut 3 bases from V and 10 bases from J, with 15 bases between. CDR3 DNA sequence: TGTGCCATCAGTGACCCAGGGAAGCCATTCTACACCTTC. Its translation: CAISDPGKPFYTF.

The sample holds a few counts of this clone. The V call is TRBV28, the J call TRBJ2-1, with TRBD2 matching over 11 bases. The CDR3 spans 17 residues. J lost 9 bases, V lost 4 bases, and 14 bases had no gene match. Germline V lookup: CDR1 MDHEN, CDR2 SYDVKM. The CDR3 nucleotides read TGTGCCAGCAGTTCCTTGACTAGCGGGGTCCGGTCGGGTGAGCAGTTCTTC. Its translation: CASSSLTSGVRSGEQFF. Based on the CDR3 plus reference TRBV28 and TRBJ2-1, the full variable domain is DVKVTQSSRYLVKRTGEKVFLECVQDMDHENMFWYRQDPGLGLRLIYFSYDVKMKEKGDIPEGYSVSREKKERFSLILESASTNQTSMYLCASSSLTSGVRSGEQFFGPGTRLTVL.

CDR3 sequence (DNA): TGTGCCAGCTCACCACCGTCTTTAAATGAAAAACTGTTTTTT. It translates to CASSPPSLNEKLFF. The chain carries TRBV18 and TRBJ1-4; D is undetermined. Trimming removed 0 bases from V and 5 bases from J, with 7 bases in between. Germline assignment: CDR1 KGHSH and CDR2 LQKENI. This CDR3 is 14 amino acids long.

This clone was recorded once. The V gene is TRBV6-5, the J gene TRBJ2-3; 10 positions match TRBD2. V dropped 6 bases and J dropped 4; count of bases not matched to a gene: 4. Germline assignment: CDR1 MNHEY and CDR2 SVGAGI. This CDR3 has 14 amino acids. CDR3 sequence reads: CASRERGGPDTQYF. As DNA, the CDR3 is TGTGCCAGCAGGGAGCGGGGGGGCCCAGATACGCAGTATTTT.

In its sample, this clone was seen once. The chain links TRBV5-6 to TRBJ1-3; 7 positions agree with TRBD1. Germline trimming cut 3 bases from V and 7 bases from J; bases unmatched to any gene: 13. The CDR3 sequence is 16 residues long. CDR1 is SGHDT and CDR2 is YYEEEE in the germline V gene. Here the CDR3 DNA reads TGTGCCAGCAGCTCATTCCGGGACAGACTAGAGAACACCATATATTTT. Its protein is CASSSFRDRLENTIYF.

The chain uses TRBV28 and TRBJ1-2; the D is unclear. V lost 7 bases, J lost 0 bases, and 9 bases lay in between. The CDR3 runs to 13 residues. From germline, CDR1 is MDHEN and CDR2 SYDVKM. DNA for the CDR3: TGTGCCAGCACCCCCACTGCTAACTATGGCTACACCTTC. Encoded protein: CASTPTANYGYTF.

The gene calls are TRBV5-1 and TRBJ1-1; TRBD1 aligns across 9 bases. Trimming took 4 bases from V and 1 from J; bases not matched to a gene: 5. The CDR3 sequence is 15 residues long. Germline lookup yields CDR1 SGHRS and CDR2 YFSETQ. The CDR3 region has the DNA TGCGCCAGCAGCCTACAGACAGGGGGGAACACTGAAGCTTTCTTT. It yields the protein CASSLQTGGNTEAFF.

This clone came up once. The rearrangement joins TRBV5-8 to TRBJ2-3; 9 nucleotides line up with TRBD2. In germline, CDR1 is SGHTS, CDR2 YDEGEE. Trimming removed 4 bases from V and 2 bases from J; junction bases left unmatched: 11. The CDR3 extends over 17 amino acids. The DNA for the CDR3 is TGTGCCAGCAGCCCAGAGGGCGCGGGGGGGAACACAGATACGCAGTATTTT. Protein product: CASSPEGAGGNTDTQYF.

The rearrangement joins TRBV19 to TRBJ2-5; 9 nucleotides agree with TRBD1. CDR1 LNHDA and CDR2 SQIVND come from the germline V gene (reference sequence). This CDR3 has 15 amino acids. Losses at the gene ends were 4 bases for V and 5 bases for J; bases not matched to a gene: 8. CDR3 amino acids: CASSSLTGGLETQYF. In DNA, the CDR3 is TGTGCCAGTAGTAGCCTCACAGGGGGCTTGGAGACCCAGTACTTC. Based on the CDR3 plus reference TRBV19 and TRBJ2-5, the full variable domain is DGGITQSPKYLFRKEGQNVTLSCEQNLNHDAMYWYRQDPGQGLRLIYYSQIVNDFQKGDIAEGYSVSREKKESFPLTVTSAQKNPTAFYLCASSSLTGGLETQYFGPGTRLLVL.

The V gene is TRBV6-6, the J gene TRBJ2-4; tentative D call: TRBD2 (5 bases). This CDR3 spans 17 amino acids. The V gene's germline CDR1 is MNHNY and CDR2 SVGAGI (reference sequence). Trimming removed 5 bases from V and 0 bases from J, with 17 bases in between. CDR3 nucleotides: TGTGCCAGCAGTCGAAAGCGGAACGACCTAGCCAAAAACATTCAGTACTTC. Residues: CASSRKRNDLAKNIQYF.

The CDR3 is CASSQVLAGGIQETQYF. The CDR3 nucleotides are TGTGCCAGCAGCCAAGTCCTAGCGGGGGGTATCCAAGAGACCCAGTACTTC. This sequence joins TRBV3-1 (or the pseudogene TRBV3-2) and TRBJ2-5, with TRBD2 matching 11 bases. V lost 1 base and J lost 1; bases outside the gene matches: 5. Germline V gives CDR1 LGHDT, CDR2 YNNKEL (reference sequence). This CDR3 has 17 residues.

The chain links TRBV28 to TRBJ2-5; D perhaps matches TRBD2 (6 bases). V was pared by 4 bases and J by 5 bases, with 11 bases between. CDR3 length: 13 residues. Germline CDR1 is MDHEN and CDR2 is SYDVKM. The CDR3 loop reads CASSSGGRETQYF. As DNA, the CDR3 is TGTGCCAGCAGTTCCGGGGGTCGGGAGACCCAGTACTTC.

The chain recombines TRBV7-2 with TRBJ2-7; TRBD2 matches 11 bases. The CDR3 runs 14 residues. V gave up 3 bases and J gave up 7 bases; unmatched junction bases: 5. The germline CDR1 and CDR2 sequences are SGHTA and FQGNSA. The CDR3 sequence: CASSFRLAGNEQYF. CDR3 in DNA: TGTGCCAGCAGCTTCCGACTAGCGGGGAATGAGCAGTACTTC.

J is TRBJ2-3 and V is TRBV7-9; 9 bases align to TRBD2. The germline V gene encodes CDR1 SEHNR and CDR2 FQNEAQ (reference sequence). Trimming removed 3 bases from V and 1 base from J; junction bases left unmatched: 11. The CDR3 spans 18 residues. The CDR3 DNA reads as TGTGCCAGCAGCTTGGGGCGCCCAGGACTAGCGCGCACAGATACGCAGTATTTT. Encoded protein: CASSLGRPGLARTDTQYF.

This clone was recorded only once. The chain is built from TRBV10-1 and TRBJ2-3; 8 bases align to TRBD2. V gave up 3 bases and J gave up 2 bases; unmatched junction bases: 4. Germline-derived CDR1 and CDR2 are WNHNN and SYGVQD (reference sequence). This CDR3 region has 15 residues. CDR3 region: CASSERRGVTDTQYF. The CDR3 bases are TGCGCCAGCAGTGAAAGGCGGGGGGTCACAGATACGCAGTATTTT.

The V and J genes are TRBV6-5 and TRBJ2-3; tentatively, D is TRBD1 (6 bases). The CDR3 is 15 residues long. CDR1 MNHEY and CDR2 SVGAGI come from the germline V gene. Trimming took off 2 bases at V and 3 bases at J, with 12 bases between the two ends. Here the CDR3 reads CASSYVWGRTDTQYF. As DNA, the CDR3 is TGTGCCAGCAGTTACGTGTGGGGGCGGACAGATACGCAGTATTTT.

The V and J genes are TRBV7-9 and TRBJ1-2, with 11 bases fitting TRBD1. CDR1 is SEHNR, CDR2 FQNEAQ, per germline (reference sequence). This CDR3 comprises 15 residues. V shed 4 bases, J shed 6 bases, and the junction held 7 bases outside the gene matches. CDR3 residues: CASSSVWGQGDGYTF. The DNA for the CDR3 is TGTGCCAGCAGCTCCGTATGGGGACAGGGGGATGGCTACACCTTC.

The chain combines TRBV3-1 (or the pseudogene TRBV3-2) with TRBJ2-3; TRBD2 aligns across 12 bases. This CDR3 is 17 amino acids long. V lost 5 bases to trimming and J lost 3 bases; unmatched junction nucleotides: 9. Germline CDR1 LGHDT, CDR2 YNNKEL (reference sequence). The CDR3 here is CASSRTASGGVTDTQYF. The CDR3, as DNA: TGTGCCAGCAGCAGGACGGCTAGCGGGGGGGTTACAGATACGCAGTATTTT.

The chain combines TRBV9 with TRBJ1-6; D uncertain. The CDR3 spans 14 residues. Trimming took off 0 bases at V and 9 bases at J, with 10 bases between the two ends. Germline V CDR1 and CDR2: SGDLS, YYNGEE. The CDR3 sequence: CASSVGGFGSPLHF. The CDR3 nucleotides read TGTGCCAGCAGCGTAGGTGGTTTCGGTTCACCCCTCCACTTT.